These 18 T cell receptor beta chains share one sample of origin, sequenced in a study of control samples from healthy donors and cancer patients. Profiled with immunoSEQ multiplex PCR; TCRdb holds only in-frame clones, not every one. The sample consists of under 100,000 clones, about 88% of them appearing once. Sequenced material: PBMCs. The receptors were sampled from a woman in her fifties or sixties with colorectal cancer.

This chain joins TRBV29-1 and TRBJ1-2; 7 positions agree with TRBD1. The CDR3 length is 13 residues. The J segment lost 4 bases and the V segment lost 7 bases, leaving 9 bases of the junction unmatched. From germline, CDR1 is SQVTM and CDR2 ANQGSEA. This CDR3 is CSDTGDTFYGYTF. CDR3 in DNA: TGCAGCGATACAGGGGACACCTTCTATGGCTACACCTTC. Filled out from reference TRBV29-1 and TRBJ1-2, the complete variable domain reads SAVISQKPSRDICQRGTSLTIQCQVDSQVTMMFWYRQQPGQSLTLIATANQGSEATYESGFVIDKFPISRPNLTFSTLTVSNMSPEDSSIYLCSDTGDTFYGYTFGSGTRLTVV.

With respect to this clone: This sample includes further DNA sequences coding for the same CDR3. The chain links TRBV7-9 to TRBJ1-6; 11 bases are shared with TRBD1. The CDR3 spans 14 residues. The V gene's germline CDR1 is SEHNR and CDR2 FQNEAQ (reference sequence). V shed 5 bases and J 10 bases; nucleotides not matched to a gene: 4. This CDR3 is CASSPGQGGSPLHF. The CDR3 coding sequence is TGTGCCAGCAGCCCGGGACAGGGGGGATCACCCCTCCACTTT.

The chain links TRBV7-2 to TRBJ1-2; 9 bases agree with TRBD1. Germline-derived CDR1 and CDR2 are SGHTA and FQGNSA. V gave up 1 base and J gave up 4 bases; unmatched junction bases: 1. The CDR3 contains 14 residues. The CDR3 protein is CASSLGQGVYGYTF. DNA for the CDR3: TGTGCCAGCAGCTTAGGACAGGGGGTCTATGGCTACACCTTC. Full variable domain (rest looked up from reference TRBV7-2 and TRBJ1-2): GAGVSQSPSNKVTEKGKDVELRCDPISGHTALYWYRQSLGQGLEFLIYFQGNSAPDKSGLPSDRFSAERTGGSVSTLTIQRTQQEDSAVYLCASSLGQGVYGYTFGSGTRLTVV.

This CDR3 is CASSTRDRLNNEQFF. In DNA, the CDR3 is TGTGCCAGCAGCACCCGGGACAGGTTAAACAATGAGCAGTTCTTC. This chain connects TRBV27 to TRBJ2-1, with 8 bases lining up with TRBD1. J gave up 5 bases and V 6 bases, and 9 bases lay outside the gene matches. The germline V gene encodes CDR1 MNHEY and CDR2 SMNVEV (reference sequence). There are 15 residues in the CDR3.

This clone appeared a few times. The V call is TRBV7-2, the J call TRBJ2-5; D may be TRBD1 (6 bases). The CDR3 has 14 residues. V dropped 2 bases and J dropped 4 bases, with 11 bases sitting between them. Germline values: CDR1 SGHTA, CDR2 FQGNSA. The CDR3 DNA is TGTGCCAGCAGCTTAAACACAGGGAGAGAGACCCAGTACTTC. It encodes CASSLNTGRETQYF.

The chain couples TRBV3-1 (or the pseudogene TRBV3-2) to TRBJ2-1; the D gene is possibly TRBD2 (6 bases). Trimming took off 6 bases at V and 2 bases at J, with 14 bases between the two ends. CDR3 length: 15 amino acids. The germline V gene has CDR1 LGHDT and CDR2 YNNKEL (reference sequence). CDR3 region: CASSQAGWAYNEQFF. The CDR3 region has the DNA TGTGCCAGCAGTCAGGCGGGGTGGGCCTACAATGAGCAGTTCTTC.

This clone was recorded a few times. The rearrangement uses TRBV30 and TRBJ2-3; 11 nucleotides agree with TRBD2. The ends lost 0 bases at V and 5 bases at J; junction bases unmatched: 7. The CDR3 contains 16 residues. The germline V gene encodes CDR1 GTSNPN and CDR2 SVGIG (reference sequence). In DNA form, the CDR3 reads TGTGCCTGGAGTGTACCCCCTAGCGGGGGGATAGATACGCAGTATTTT. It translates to CAWSVPPSGGIDTQYF.

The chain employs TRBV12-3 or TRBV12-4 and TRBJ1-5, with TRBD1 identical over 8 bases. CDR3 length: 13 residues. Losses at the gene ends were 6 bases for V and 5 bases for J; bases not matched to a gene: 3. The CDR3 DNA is TGTGCCAGCAGCCTACAGGGGGATCAGCCCCAGCATTTT. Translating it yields CASSLQGDQPQHF.

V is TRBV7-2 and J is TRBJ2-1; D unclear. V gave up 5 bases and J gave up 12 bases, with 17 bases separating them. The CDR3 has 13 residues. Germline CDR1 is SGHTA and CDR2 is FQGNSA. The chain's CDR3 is CASSPLWALGQFF. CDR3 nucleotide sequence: TGTGCCAGCAGCCCGCTGTGGGCTCTGGGGCAGTTCTTC.

CDR3 sequence reads: CASSYGTGVGSPLHF. The CDR3 coding sequence is TGTGCCAGCAGTTACGGGACAGGGGTGGGTTCACCCCTCCACTTT. V usage is TRBV6-5 and J usage is TRBJ1-6; 10 bases align to TRBD1. The ends lost 2 bases at V and 9 bases at J; junction bases unmatched: 4. The CDR3 is 15 amino acids. Germline CDR1 MNHEY, CDR2 SVGAGI.

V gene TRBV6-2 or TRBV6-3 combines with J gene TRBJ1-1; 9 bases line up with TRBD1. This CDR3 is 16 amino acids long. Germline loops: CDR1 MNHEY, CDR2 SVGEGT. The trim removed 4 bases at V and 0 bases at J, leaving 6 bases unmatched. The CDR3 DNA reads TGTGCCAGCAGTTTCCCTGGACAGGGGCTGAACACTGAAGCTTTCTTT. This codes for CASSFPGQGLNTEAFF.

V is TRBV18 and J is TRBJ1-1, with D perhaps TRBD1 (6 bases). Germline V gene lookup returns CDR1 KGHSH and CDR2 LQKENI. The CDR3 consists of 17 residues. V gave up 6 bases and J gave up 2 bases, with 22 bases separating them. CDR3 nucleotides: TGTGCCAGCTCCCGTCAATTCTTTGGGGGGGCTAACACTGAAGCTTTCTTT. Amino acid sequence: CASSRQFFGGANTEAFF.

DNA for the CDR3: TGTGCCAGCAGCCAACAGGGGAACACTGAAGCTTTCTTT. This translates into CASSQQGNTEAFF. The rearrangement uses TRBV3-1 (or the pseudogene TRBV3-2) and TRBJ1-1; perhaps TRBD1 as D (5 bases). Per germline, CDR1 LGHDT and CDR2 YNNKEL (reference sequence). The CDR3 is 13 amino acids. Trimming took 2 bases from V and 1 from J, leaving 5 bases between them.

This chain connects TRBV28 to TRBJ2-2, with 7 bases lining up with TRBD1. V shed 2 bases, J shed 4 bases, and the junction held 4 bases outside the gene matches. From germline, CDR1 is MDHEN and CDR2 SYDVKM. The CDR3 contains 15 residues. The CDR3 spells CASSLGTAFTGELFF. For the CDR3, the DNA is TGTGCCAGCAGTTTAGGGACAGCTTTCACCGGGGAGCTGTTTTTT. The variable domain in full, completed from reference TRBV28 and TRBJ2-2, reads DVKVTQSSRYLVKRTGEKVFLECVQDMDHENMFWYRQDPGLGLRLIYFSYDVKMKEKGDIPEGYSVSREKKERFSLILESASTNQTSMYLCASSLGTAFTGELFFGEGSRLTVL.

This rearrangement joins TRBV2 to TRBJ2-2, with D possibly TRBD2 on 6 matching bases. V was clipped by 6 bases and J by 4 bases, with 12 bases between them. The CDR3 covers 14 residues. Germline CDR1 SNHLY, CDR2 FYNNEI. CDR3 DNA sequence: TGTGCCAGCAGCGGGGACTCTTCCACCGGGGAGCTGTTTTTT. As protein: CASSGDSSTGELFF.

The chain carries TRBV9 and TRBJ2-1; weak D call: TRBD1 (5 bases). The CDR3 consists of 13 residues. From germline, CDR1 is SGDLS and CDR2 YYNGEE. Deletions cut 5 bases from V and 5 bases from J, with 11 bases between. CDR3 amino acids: CASSSDRNNEQFF. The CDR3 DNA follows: TGTGCCAGCAGTTCCGACAGAAACAATGAGCAGTTCTTC.

The CDR3 DNA sequence: TGTGCCACCAGTGCCGGGCGGGGTCCCGAAGAGACCCAGTACTTC. Protein: CATSAGRGPEETQYF. The chain joins TRBV24-1 to TRBJ2-5, with D possibly TRBD2 on 6 matching bases. The germline CDR1 and CDR2 sequences are KGHDR and SFDVKD. This CDR3 region has 15 residues. V was cut by 5 bases and J by 3 bases, with 15 bases left in between.

The CDR3 region is CASSQELGTAISGNTIYF. In nucleotides, the CDR3 is TGCGCCAGCAGCCAAGAACTAGGGACAGCCATCTCTGGAAACACCATATATTTT. The chain has TRBV4-3 and TRBJ1-3; 7 nucleotides agree with TRBD1. The germline CDR1 and CDR2 sequences are LGHNA and YSLEER. V was clipped by 0 bases and J by 0 bases; unmatched bases: 8. This CDR3 is 18 amino acids long.